These 8 T cell receptor beta chains share one sample of origin, sequenced in a study of T cell repertoires in cytomegalovirus infection. TCRdb re-called the reads with MiXCR, one entry per CDR3 protein. The table has 290,000 or so distinct CDR3 sequences, over 20% seen once. Material for sequencing was PBMCs. The source of these receptors is a human donor in good health (CMV status not recorded). Some clones in this sample may be carry-over from other donors' samples.

CDR3 DNA sequence: TGTGCCAGCAGTGCAGAACGGACTAGCGGGACCTACGAGCAGTACTTC. Encoded protein: CASSAERTSGTYEQYF. This chain joins TRBV6-2 or TRBV6-3 and TRBJ2-7; TRBD2 matches 12 bases. The J segment lost 2 bases and the V segment lost 5 bases, leaving 7 bases of the junction unmatched. CDR3 length: 16 residues. In germline, CDR1 is MNHEY, CDR2 SVGEGT.

This clonotype was counted ten times or more. The J gene is TRBJ2-3, the V gene TRBV11-2, with 12 bases fitting TRBD2. The CDR3 consists of 14 residues. With 5 bases clipped from V and 7 bases from J, the junction kept 4 bases outside the gene matches. Germline CDR1 reads SGHAT; CDR2 reads FQNNGV. As DNA, the CDR3 is TGTGCCAGCAGCCTAGCGGGAGGGAGGAATACGCAGTATTTT. Its translation is CASSLAGGRNTQYF.

In this sample, this clonotype turned up many times. This chain links TRBV7-2 with TRBJ2-5, with 7 bases that match TRBD2. V lost 0 bases, J lost 5 bases, and 6 bases stayed unmatched. There are 15 residues in the CDR3. Germline-derived CDR1 and CDR2 are SGHTA and FQGNSA. The CDR3 sequence is CASSLAGGPGETQYF. CDR3 DNA sequence: TGTGCCAGCAGCTTAGCGGGAGGGCCGGGGGAGACCCAGTACTTC.

The chain links TRBV29-1 to TRBJ1-1; D gene ambiguous. Germline values: CDR1 SQVTM, CDR2 ANQGSEA. The germline V and J ends were trimmed by 6 bases and 1 base, with 3 bases remaining between them. The CDR3 contains 10 residues. The CDR3 DNA follows: TGCAGCGTCCAGAACACTGAAGCTTTCTTT. Translation: CSVQNTEAFF.

The V call is TRBV5-4, the J call TRBJ2-1; TRBD2 matches 8 bases. The CDR3 spans 15 residues. Losses at the gene ends were 4 bases for V and 8 bases for J; bases not matched to a gene: 11. Germline CDR1 is SGHNT and CDR2 is YYREEE (reference sequence). The CDR3 is CASSAASGRAYEQFF. Here the CDR3 DNA reads TGTGCCAGCAGCGCCGCCAGCGGGAGAGCTTATGAGCAGTTCTTC.

This clonotype has only a few counts. The chain is built from TRBV19 and TRBJ1-5, with TRBD1 matching over 11 bases. With 6 bases clipped from V and 7 bases from J, the junction kept 14 bases outside the gene matches. The germline V gene encodes CDR1 LNHDA and CDR2 SQIVND (reference sequence). This CDR3 region has 17 residues. For the CDR3, the DNA is TGTGCCAGTAGAAAGCGGACAGGGGGCGATTCGCCACAGCCCCAGCATTTT. Protein product: CASRKRTGGDSPQPQHF. Drawing the rest from reference TRBV19 and TRBJ1-5, the complete variable domain is DGGITQSPKYLFRKEGQNVTLSCEQNLNHDAMYWYRQDPGQGLRLIYYSQIVNDFQKGDIAEGYSVSREKKESFPLTVTSAQKNPTAFYLCASRKRTGGDSPQPQHFGDGTRLSIL.

V gene TRBV18 combines with J gene TRBJ1-4; D is ambiguous. Germline CDR1 KGHSH, CDR2 LQKENI. V dropped 3 bases and J dropped 6 bases, with 8 bases sitting between them. This CDR3 has 13 amino acids. The CDR3 coding sequence is TGTGCCAGCTCACCGAGGCGGGATGAAAAACTGTTTTTT. This translates into CASSPRRDEKLFF. The variable domain in full, completed from reference TRBV18 and TRBJ1-4, reads NAGVMQNPRHLVRRRGQEARLRCSPMKGHSHVYWYRQLPEEGLKFMVYLQKENIIDESGMPKERFSAEFPKEGPSILRIQQVVRGDSAAYFCASSPRRDEKLFFGSGTQLSVL.

In DNA form, the CDR3 reads TGTGCCAGCAGTTTCTGGGACAGGGGCGGAAATGAGCAGTTCTTC. It codes for CASSFWDRGGNEQFF. V and J are TRBV12-3 or TRBV12-4 and TRBJ2-1; 10 nucleotides agree with TRBD1. J gave up 7 bases and V 3 bases, and 6 bases lay outside the gene matches. The CDR3 has 15 amino acids.